The 5 T cell receptor beta chains reported below all come from one sample, sequenced in a study of CD8 T cells in Susac syndrome. RNA was extracted with the RNeasy kit, and a quantity of 0.5 to 1 ug was reverse transcribed using random hexamers. In TCRdb, the immunoSEQ multiplex PCR reads were re-called with MiXCR into one record per CDR3 protein. The data show 84,000 or so distinct CDR3 sequences, nearly 95% seen once. Sequenced: CD8+ T cells from PBMCs. The receptors shown here come from a human donor with Susac syndrome.

The V gene is TRBV3-1, the J gene TRBJ2-1; no clear D. Germline V gives CDR1 LGHDT, CDR2 YNNKEL (reference sequence). The CDR3 has 15 residues. V was trimmed by 4 bases and J by 0 bases, leaving 10 bases between them. The CDR3 region has the DNA TGTGCCAGCAGCCCCGGCTTAGCCTCCTACAATGAGCAGTTCTTC. Its translation is CASSPGLASYNEQFF.

This chain links TRBV6-5 with TRBJ1-6; 7 bases line up with TRBD1. J was trimmed by 7 bases and V by 0 bases; bases with no gene match: 3. Germline V lookup: CDR1 MNHEY, CDR2 SVGAGI. The CDR3 covers 15 residues. The CDR3 nucleotides read TGTGCCAGCAGTTACTCGCGAGGGGGCAATTCACCCCTCCACTTT. It translates to CASSYSRGGNSPLHF.

This chain joins TRBV28 and TRBJ1-2, with 7 bases identical to TRBD1. Germline loops: CDR1 MDHEN, CDR2 SYDVKM. With V trimmed by 3 bases and J by 4 bases, 2 bases remained unmatched. This CDR3 contains 13 residues. CDR3 nucleotide sequence: TGTGCCAGCAGTTTGCAGGGGGTCTATGGCTACACCTTC. This sequence encodes CASSLQGVYGYTF.

The chain couples TRBV6-2 or TRBV6-3 to TRBJ2-3; unclear D gene. The germline gives CDR1 MNHEY, CDR2 SVGEGT. V was shortened by 4 bases and J by 3 bases, with 11 bases between the two germline ends. The CDR3 totals 14 residues. CDR3 sequence reads: CASSSEQLTDTQYF. In DNA, the CDR3 is TGTGCCAGCAGTTCAGAACAGCTAACAGATACGCAGTATTTT.

This chain links TRBV5-4 with TRBJ1-1, with 8 bases matching TRBD1. CDR1 and CDR2 from the germline V gene are SGHNT and YYREEE (reference sequence). V shed 4 bases and J 8 bases; nucleotides not matched to a gene: 10. The CDR3 spans 14 residues. Here the CDR3 DNA reads TGTGCCAGCAGCCTGGGGGCAGGGGGCAACGAAGCTTTCTTT. Protein sequence: CASSLGAGGNEAFF.